This entry lists 30 T cell receptor beta chains sequenced from one sample in a study of T cells in Graves' hyperthyroidism and ophthalmopathy. TCR beta CDR3 region amplification was performed from RNA transcripts. HTBI primers were employed in a first-round RT-PCR of the TCR CDR3. TCRdb re-derived calls from the multiplex PCR reads in MiXCR, one entry per CDR3 protein. The repertoire holds about 380,000 distinct CDR3 sequences, with roughly 13% as singletons. Sequencing input: blood. These TCRs come from an older woman with Graves' hyperthyroidism.

This clonotype was picked up a small number of times. The junction does not match germline at one end; this may be a read error. This chain joins TRBV5-4 and TRBJ2-5, with 10 bases that match TRBD1. CDR3 size: 15 residues. Germline CDR1 and CDR2: SGHNT and YYREEE (reference sequence). Here the CDR3 reads CAGSQSGTGVQTQYF. CDR3 sequence (DNA): TGTGCCGGCAGCCAATCCGGGACAGGGGTGCAGACCCAGTACTTC.

This clonotype has ten or more counts. The rearrangement links TRBV12-3 or TRBV12-4 to TRBJ2-7; 7 bases map to TRBD1. This CDR3 is built from 14 residues. With V trimmed by 5 bases and J by 2 bases, 6 bases remained unmatched. DNA for the CDR3: TGTGCCAGCAGTCCAGGACAGGCCACCTACGAGCAGTACTTC. It translates to CASSPGQATYEQYF.

This clonotype has a count of ten or more. This rearrangement joins TRBV7-3 to TRBJ2-1; D assignment may be TRBD1 or TRBD2 (5 bases each). Germline CDR1 is SGHTA and CDR2 is FQGTGA. V lost 3 bases and J lost 8, with 14 bases in between. This CDR3 has 14 residues. In DNA form, the CDR3 reads TGTGCCAGCAGCTTTGTCTCTAGGGGAGATGAGCAGTTCTTC. Protein sequence: CASSFVSRGDEQFF. Filled out from reference TRBV7-3 and TRBJ2-1, the complete variable domain reads GAGVSQTPSNKVTEKGKYVELRCDPISGHTALYWYRQSLGQGPEFLIYFQGTGAADDSGLPNDRFFAVRPEGSVSTLKIQRTERGDSAVYLCASSFVSRGDEQFFGPGTRLTVL.

The chain combines TRBV5-4 with TRBJ1-1, with D unresolved. The CDR3 extends over 14 amino acids. CDR1 is SGHNT, CDR2 YYREEE, per germline (reference sequence). V shed 4 bases and J shed 2 bases, with 12 bases lying between them. In DNA, the CDR3 is TGTGCCAGCAGCGAAGAACCCCACAACACTGAAGCTTTCTTT. It specifies CASSEEPHNTEAFF. Drawing the rest from reference TRBV5-4 and TRBJ1-1, the complete variable domain is ETGVTQSPTHLIKTRGQQVTLRCSSQSGHNTVSWYQQALGQGPQFIFQYYREEENGRGNFPPRFSGLQFPNYSSELNVNALELDDSALYLCASSEEPHNTEAFFGQGTRLTVV.

This clonotype was counted ten times or more. The chain recombines TRBV12-5 with TRBJ2-1; 9 nucleotides agree with TRBD2. The CDR3 is made up of 13 amino acids. Looked up from germline, CDR1 is LGHNT and CDR2 is FRNRAP. CDR3 sequence reads: CASKPSGIDEQFF. Here the CDR3 DNA reads TGTGCCTCGAAACCTAGCGGGATCGATGAGCAGTTCTTC. Based on the CDR3 plus reference TRBV12-5 and TRBJ2-1, the full variable domain is DARVTQTPRHKVTEMGQEVTMRCQPILGHNTVFWYRQTMMQGLELLAYFRNRAPLDDSGMPKDRFSAEMPDATLATLKIQPSEPRDSAVYFCASKPSGIDEQFFGPGTRLTVL.

In its sample, this clonotype was seen many times. V usage is TRBV28 and J usage is TRBJ1-1; 8 bases map to TRBD1. Trimming took 4 bases from V and 9 from J; bases not matched to a gene: 13. The CDR3 totals 15 residues. Germline values: CDR1 MDHEN, CDR2 SYDVKM. The CDR3 sequence: CASSSPMGQGAKAFF. The CDR3 DNA reads as TGTGCCAGCAGTTCTCCTATGGGGCAGGGGGCTAAAGCTTTCTTT.

This clonotype was observed at least ten times. The rearrangement links TRBV5-1 to TRBJ2-5; D uncertain. The CDR3 is 14 amino acids. V was trimmed by 4 bases and J by 1 base, leaving 11 bases between them. Germline V gene data show CDR1 as SGHRS and CDR2 as YFSETQ. The CDR3 sequence: CASSDQPLQETQYF. The CDR3 DNA follows: TGCGCCAGCAGCGACCAACCGCTCCAAGAGACCCAGTACTTC. Combining the CDR3 with reference TRBV5-1 and TRBJ2-5 gives the whole variable domain KAGVTQTPRYLIKTRGQQVTLSCSPISGHRSVSWYQQTPGQGLQFLFEYFSETQRNKGNFPGRFSGRQFSNSRSEMNVSTLELGDSALYLCASSDQPLQETQYFGPGTRLLVL.

This rearrangement joins TRBV5-6 to TRBJ2-2; 9 nucleotides match TRBD2. The CDR3 totals 18 residues. After removal of 2 bases from V and 2 bases from J, the junction contained 10 bases not matched to a gene. Germline V gene sequence: CDR1 SGHDT, CDR2 YYEEEE. This CDR3 reads CASSFPSSGKANTGELFF. The DNA of the CDR3 is TGTGCCAGCAGCTTTCCATCTAGCGGGAAGGCCAACACCGGGGAGCTGTTTTTT.

J is TRBJ2-1 and V is TRBV2; D gene ambiguous. This CDR3 has 12 residues. Germline V gene lookup returns CDR1 SNHLY and CDR2 FYNNEI. Trimming shortened V by 0 bases and J by 7 bases, and 4 bases separated the two germline ends. CDR3 in DNA: TGTGCCAGCAGTGAAGCATGGAATGAGCAGTTCTTC. Its translation: CASSEAWNEQFF.

The V and J genes are TRBV2 and TRBJ2-3; TRBD2 matches at 8 bases. Germline V lookup: CDR1 SNHLY, CDR2 FYNNEI. Losses at the gene ends were 4 bases for V and 1 base for J; bases not matched to a gene: 7. The CDR3 is made up of 16 amino acids. The CDR3: CASSAFGREGTDTQYF. The CDR3 coding sequence is TGTGCCAGCAGTGCGTTCGGGCGGGAGGGCACAGATACGCAGTATTTT.

This clonotype was found many times. This chain connects TRBV12-3 or TRBV12-4 to TRBJ1-5; D perhaps matches TRBD1 (5 bases). The V end lost 3 bases, the J end lost 1 base, and 10 bases lay between the germline ends. The CDR3 loop spans 15 amino acids. The CDR3 sequence is CASSFRQGSNQPQHF. CDR3 in DNA: TGTGCCAGCAGTTTCCGGCAGGGAAGCAATCAGCCCCAGCATTTT.

V gene TRBV18 combines with J gene TRBJ2-3, with 8 bases aligning to TRBD2. With V trimmed by 0 bases and J by 0 bases, 11 bases remained unmatched. Germline CDR1 is KGHSH and CDR2 is LQKENI. This CDR3 has 19 residues. The CDR3 DNA sequence: TGTGCCAGCTCACCACCGCTAGCGGGCGGAGGGGCTAGCACAGATACGCAGTATTTT. Its protein is CASSPPLAGGGASTDTQYF.

This clonotype was recorded many times. This rearrangement joins TRBV20-1 to TRBJ1-1; D is possibly TRBD1 (5 bases). The germline CDR1 and CDR2 sequences are DFQATT and SNEGSKA (reference sequence). The CDR3 totals 14 residues. Trimming shortened V by 0 bases and J by 7 bases, and 15 bases separated the two germline ends. CDR3 sequence reads: CSARDNRDWNEAFF. The CDR3 region has the DNA TGCAGTGCTAGAGATAACCGGGACTGGAATGAAGCTTTCTTT.

This clonotype was counted at least ten times. This chain connects TRBV7-9 to TRBJ2-1; D is unresolved. The CDR3 is 13 amino acids. In germline, CDR1 is SEHNR, CDR2 FQNEAQ (reference sequence). V was cut by 6 bases and J by 5 bases, with 11 bases left in between. Here the CDR3 reads CASRPGPNNEQFF. The CDR3 DNA reads as TGTGCCAGCAGGCCGGGTCCGAACAATGAGCAGTTCTTC.

This clonotype came up many times. The genes are TRBV27 and TRBJ1-2; 8 positions agree with TRBD1. This CDR3 region has 13 residues. Unmatched junction bases numbered 5, after V lost 3 bases and J lost 8 bases. CDR1 is MNHEY and CDR2 is SMNVEV in the germline V gene (reference sequence). The CDR3 spells CASSFAGGYGYTF. The CDR3 nucleotides are TGTGCCAGCAGTTTCGCAGGGGGCTACGGCTACACCTTC.

The table lists this clonotype with many counts. This chain uses TRBV5-1 with TRBJ1-2; 9 bases match TRBD1. The CDR3 is made up of 14 amino acids. From germline, CDR1 is SGHRS and CDR2 YFSETQ. The ends lost 4 bases at V and 9 bases at J; junction bases unmatched: 10. The CDR3 reads CASSPGQGTGSYTF. As DNA, the CDR3 is TGCGCCAGCAGCCCCGGACAGGGGACCGGTAGCTACACCTTC. Using reference TRBV5-1 and TRBJ1-2 for the parts outside the CDR3, the full variable domain is KAGVTQTPRYLIKTRGQQVTLSCSPISGHRSVSWYQQTPGQGLQFLFEYFSETQRNKGNFPGRFSGRQFSNSRSEMNVSTLELGDSALYLCASSPGQGTGSYTFGSGTRLTVV.

This clonotype was counted between two and nine times. A much bigger clone sits one base away, suggesting this may be a read error. In this CDR3 the conserved last residue, phenylalanine or tryptophan, is missing, so a read error is likely. The rearrangement uses TRBV30 and TRBJ2-7; D is uncertain. The CDR3 has 11 residues. V dropped 5 bases and J dropped 5 bases, with 10 bases sitting between them. Germline V lookup: CDR1 GTSNPN, CDR2 SVGIG (reference sequence). This CDR3 reads CAWAKGNEQYL. CDR3 sequence (DNA): TGTGCCTGGGCGAAGGGCAACGAGCAGTACCTC.

A few counts support this clonotype. The V gene is TRBV6-1, the J gene TRBJ2-7; either TRBD1 or TRBD2 may supply D (5 bases each). Germline V CDR1 and CDR2: MNHNS, SASEGT. CDR3 size: 15 residues. Deletions cut 0 bases from V and 4 bases from J, with 13 bases between. The CDR3 is CASSEAPGRIYEQYF. The CDR3 DNA reads TGTGCCAGCAGTGAAGCCCCGGGGCGGATATACGAGCAGTACTTC.

This clonotype was picked up many times. The V gene is TRBV27, the J gene TRBJ1-1; D gene uncertain. This CDR3 contains 14 residues. V dropped 5 bases and J dropped 5 bases, with 15 bases sitting between them. Germline lookup yields CDR1 MNHEY and CDR2 SMNVEV (reference sequence). The CDR3 DNA is TGTGCCAGCAGTCGAGCGGAGGGTCGGACTGAAGCTTTCTTT. It yields the protein CASSRAEGRTEAFF.

The CDR3 nucleotides read TGTGCCAGTAGGCTAAAAGGGAATCGGGCAGATACGCAGTATTTT. Translating it yields CASRLKGNRADTQYF. The rearrangement joins TRBV19 to TRBJ2-3; D unresolved. The V and J ends lost 6 bases and 4 bases respectively, with 17 bases between them. The CDR3 length is 15 residues. Germline V gene data show CDR1 as LNHDA and CDR2 as SQIVND (reference sequence).

This chain uses TRBV27 with TRBJ2-1; D call uncertain. This CDR3 has 11 amino acids. V lost 10 bases and J 7 bases, leaving 11 bases between the germline ends. The germline CDR1 and CDR2 sequences are MNHEY and SMNVEV (reference sequence). The CDR3 here is CAIGGGNEQFF. DNA of the CDR3: TGTGCCATCGGCGGTGGGAATGAGCAGTTCTTC.

This clonotype appeared a few times. This sequence joins TRBV28 and TRBJ1-3; no clear D. Germline V CDR1 and CDR2: MDHEN, SYDVKM. CDR3 length: 13 residues. Trimming pared 2 bases from V and 8 bases from J, leaving 10 bases between. The CDR3 bases are TGTGCCAGCAGTTTAATGGGAAGGGACACCATATATTTT. It yields the protein CASSLMGRDTIYF.

This chain connects TRBV5-4 to TRBJ1-2; D remains unclear. Between the trimmed V and J ends, which lost 3 bases and 7 bases, there was a span of 13 bases. This CDR3 comprises 13 residues. Looked up from germline, CDR1 is SGHNT and CDR2 is YYREEE (reference sequence). The CDR3 sequence is CASSSVSTSGYTF. In DNA form, the CDR3 reads TGTGCCAGCAGCTCCGTCTCCACCAGTGGCTACACCTTC.

This clonotype was seen many times. The V call is TRBV7-3, the J call TRBJ2-1; TRBD1 matches 9 bases. V dropped 1 base and J dropped 5; count of bases not matched to a gene: 9. The CDR3 has 17 residues. Germline assignment: CDR1 SGHTA and CDR2 FQGTGA. The chain's CDR3 is CASSLRAGTGSDNEQFF. CDR3 in DNA: TGTGCCAGCAGCTTAAGGGCGGGGACAGGGAGTGACAATGAGCAGTTCTTC.

This clonotype showed up many times. The rearrangement joins TRBV27 to TRBJ2-1; perhaps TRBD2 as D (5 bases). The CDR3 sequence is 14 residues long. V was pared by 4 bases and J by 0 bases, with 7 bases between. From germline, CDR1 is MNHEY and CDR2 SMNVEV (reference sequence). For the CDR3, the DNA is TGTGCCAGCAGTTCGGGAAGCTCCTACAATGAGCAGTTCTTC. Its translation: CASSSGSSYNEQFF.

This clonotype was observed many times. The rearrangement links TRBV24-1 to TRBJ2-7, with 12 bases identical to TRBD2. The CDR3 is 14 residues long. The germline gives CDR1 KGHDR, CDR2 SFDVKD. With V trimmed by 4 bases and J by 3 bases, 0 bases remained unmatched. CDR3 loop: CATSETSGSYEQYF. CDR3 bases: TGTGCCACCAGTGAGACTAGCGGGAGCTACGAGCAGTACTTC.

There are a few counts of this clonotype. The rearrangement uses TRBV20-1 and TRBJ1-3, with no clear D. Germline V gene data show CDR1 as DFQATT and CDR2 as SNEGSKA (reference sequence). The CDR3 runs to 15 residues. Trimming pared 1 base from V and 0 bases from J, leaving 10 bases between. The CDR3 coding sequence is TGCAGTGCTAGAGGGGAGGAGAGCTCTGGAAACACCATATATTTT. Translated: CSARGEESSGNTIYF.

This clonotype was detected only a few times. This rearrangement joins TRBV20-1 to TRBJ1-2; the match to TRBD1 covers 7 bases. There are 12 residues in the CDR3. Germline V gives CDR1 DFQATT, CDR2 SNEGSKA (reference sequence). V was pared by 3 bases and J by 5 bases, with 3 bases of the junction left unmatched. The CDR3 spells CSASLRGYGYTF. The DNA of the CDR3 is TGCAGTGCTAGTCTCAGGGGGTATGGCTACACCTTC.

This clonotype was recorded many times. The J gene is TRBJ2-1, the V gene TRBV6-8; D might be TRBD2 (5 bases). The V and J ends lost 2 bases and 1 base respectively, with 6 bases between them. This CDR3 has 14 amino acids. Looked up from germline, CDR1 is MNHGY and CDR2 is SAAAGT. For the CDR3, the DNA is TGTGCCAGCAGTTACAGGGAGTCCTACAATGAGCAGTTCTTC. Residues: CASSYRESYNEQFF.

This clonotype has just a few counts. The rearrangement uses TRBV18 and TRBJ2-7, with 11 bases identical to TRBD2. Germline-derived CDR1 and CDR2 are KGHSH and LQKENI. This CDR3 spans 14 amino acids. The V segment lost 6 bases and the J segment 5 bases; nucleotides outside the gene matches: 6. CDR3 DNA sequence: TGTGCCAGCTCCCTTAGCGGGAGGGCCAACGAGCAGTACTTC. Protein product: CASSLSGRANEQYF.